Below are 2 T cell receptor beta chains sequenced from a single sample in a study of siplizumab effects on memory and regulatory T cells. Clones were read by immunoSEQ multiplex PCR, and TCRdb kept only the in-frame ones, dropping some. The sample includes roughly 68,000 clones, about 96% of them seen just once. The sample consisted of naive CD8+ T cells sorted from blood. The receptors were gathered from a human donor in good health.

V is TRBV27 and J is TRBJ2-7, with 8 bases fitting TRBD2. The CDR3 is 14 amino acids. CDR1 is MNHEY, CDR2 SMNVEV, per germline (reference sequence). V gave up 9 bases and J gave up 3 bases; unmatched junction bases: 10. CDR3 in DNA: TGTGCCAGTACTCCCGGGGGGGTAGGCTACGAGCAGTACTTC. This sequence encodes CASTPGGVGYEQYF.

The chain carries TRBV10-3 and TRBJ2-1; D gene ambiguous. Germline CDR1 ENHRY, CDR2 SYGVKD. The V and J ends lost 4 bases and 7 bases respectively, with 11 bases between them. The CDR3 covers 13 residues. The CDR3: CAISVGQTNEQFF. CDR3 in DNA: TGTGCCATCAGTGTTGGGCAGACTAATGAGCAGTTCTTC.